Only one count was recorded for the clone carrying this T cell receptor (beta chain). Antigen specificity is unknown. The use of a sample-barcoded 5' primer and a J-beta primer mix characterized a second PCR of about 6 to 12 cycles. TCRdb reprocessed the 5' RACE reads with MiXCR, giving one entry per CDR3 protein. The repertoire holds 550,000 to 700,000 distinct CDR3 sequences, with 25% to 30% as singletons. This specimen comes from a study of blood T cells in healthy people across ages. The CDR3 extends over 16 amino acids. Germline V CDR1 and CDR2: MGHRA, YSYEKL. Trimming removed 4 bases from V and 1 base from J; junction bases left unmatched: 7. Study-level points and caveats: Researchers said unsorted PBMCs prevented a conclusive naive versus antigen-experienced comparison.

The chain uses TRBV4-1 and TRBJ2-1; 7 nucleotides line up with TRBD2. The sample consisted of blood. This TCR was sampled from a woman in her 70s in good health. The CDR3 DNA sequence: TGCGCCAGCAGCCCCTTATCGGGAGGTTCCTACAATGAGCAGTTCTTC. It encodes CASSPLSGGSYNEQFF.